What follows describes a single TCR beta chain. The V end lost 2 bases, the J end lost 3 bases, and 14 bases lay between the germline ends. Looked up from germline, CDR1 is SGHAT and CDR2 is FQNNGV. The CDR3 length is 16 residues. These data belong to a study of blood T cell repertoires in COVID-19. Background on the study: Italy, Spain and the United States were the sources of the convalescent and acute COVID-19 samples.

As processed by the authors: Quantification of nucleated cells was approximated via reference gene primer amplification. The assay was immunoSEQ multiplex PCR, and TCRdb's table has in-frame clones only and misses some. V, J and clone size were drawn from that table, and D and trimming were deduced from the DNA. The sample shows some 220,000 clones, over 75% of them seen only once. While infection was still active, Seattle patients were enrolled and then followed longitudinally. The sample consisted of peripheral blood. The gene calls are TRBV11-2 and TRBJ2-1; D is possibly TRBD1 (5 bases). The source is a woman in her sixties or seventies with COVID-19, enrolled during active disease. This chain's CDR3 is CASSLLVDTRYNEQFF. CDR3 bases: TGTGCCAGCAGCTTATTAGTGGACACACGCTACAATGAGCAGTTCTTC.